The 21 T cell receptor beta chains reported below all come from one sample, sequenced in a study of blood T cell repertoires in COVID-19. TCRdb's copy holds only in-frame clones and misses some; the assay was immunoSEQ multiplex PCR. Among about 250,000 clones listed, about 80% were seen once. Sequenced sample: peripheral blood. Source of these receptors: an elderly man with acute or convalescent COVID-19.

The rearrangement uses TRBV7-9 and TRBJ2-4, with 12 bases fitting TRBD2. Germline loops: CDR1 SEHNR, CDR2 FQNEAQ (reference sequence). Trimming took 1 base from V and 0 from J; bases not matched to a gene: 7. The CDR3 sequence is 19 residues long. The CDR3 reads CASSLVPLAGGRAKNIQYF. The CDR3 DNA reads as TGTGCCAGCAGCTTAGTCCCACTAGCGGGAGGTAGAGCCAAAAACATTCAGTACTTC.

V and J are TRBV27 and TRBJ2-7; 7 positions agree with TRBD1. This CDR3 comprises 14 residues. Per the germline V gene, CDR1 is MNHEY and CDR2 is SMNVEV (reference sequence). The trim removed 0 bases at V and 2 bases at J, leaving 1 base unmatched. The CDR3 region is CASSLSRGPYEQYF. In DNA, the CDR3 is TGTGCCAGCAGTTTATCGAGGGGGCCCTACGAGCAGTACTTC.

The chain employs TRBV5-8 and TRBJ2-1; 8 bases align to TRBD1. Germline CDR1 SGHTS, CDR2 YDEGEE. Unmatched junction bases numbered 8, after V lost 0 bases and J lost 6 bases. CDR3 length equals 16 residues. CDR3 coding DNA: TGTGCCAGCAGCTTGGCCCTGGGACAGGTCATCAATGAGCAGTTCTTC. Translation: CASSLALGQVINEQFF.

The chain recombines TRBV15 with TRBJ2-5; TRBD1 is a possible D gene (6 bases). CDR1 is LNHNV and CDR2 is YYDKDF in the germline V gene (reference sequence). This CDR3 comprises 15 residues. V lost 3 bases and J 0 bases, leaving 11 bases between the germline ends. As DNA, the CDR3 is TGTGCCACCAGCAGTTCCGCAGGGGACCAAGAGACCCAGTACTTC. Translating gives CATSSSAGDQETQYF.

The chain is built from TRBV27 and TRBJ2-7; TRBD2 matches 10 bases. This CDR3 spans 15 amino acids. J gave up 0 bases and V 2 bases, and 1 base lay outside the gene matches. CDR1 is MNHEY, CDR2 SMNVEV, per germline (reference sequence). In DNA, the CDR3 is TGTGCCAGCAGTTTAGCTAGCGGGGGCTCCTACGAGCAGTACTTC. Residues: CASSLASGGSYEQYF.

This rearrangement joins TRBV19 to TRBJ2-7; TRBD2 matches at 9 bases. Germline V CDR1 and CDR2: LNHDA, SQIVND (reference sequence). The CDR3 consists of 14 residues. The trim removed 3 bases at V and 6 bases at J, leaving 6 bases unmatched. CDR3 amino acids: CASSIGLARTEQYF. CDR3 bases: TGTGCCAGTAGTATCGGACTAGCGAGGACCGAGCAGTACTTC.

The V gene is TRBV3-1 (or the pseudogene TRBV3-2), the J gene TRBJ2-7; 12 bases are shared with TRBD2. V trimming: 0 bases; J trimming: 6 bases; junction bases outside the gene matches: 12. Germline CDR1 LGHDT, CDR2 YNNKEL (reference sequence). The CDR3 contains 18 residues. The CDR3 protein is CASSQDRLAGVLFREQYF. The CDR3 DNA follows: TGTGCCAGCAGCCAAGATCGACTAGCGGGAGTCCTTTTTCGCGAGCAGTACTTC.

The gene calls are TRBV15 and TRBJ2-3; 8 positions match TRBD2. The CDR3 consists of 16 residues. Trimming cost V 1 base and J 5 bases; bases outside gene matches: 8. From germline, CDR1 is LNHNV and CDR2 YYDKDF (reference sequence). CDR3 coding DNA: TGTGCCACCAGCAGAGTAGAGGCGGGGGGAATAGATACGCAGTATTTT. It codes for CATSRVEAGGIDTQYF.

The rearrangement links TRBV11-2 to TRBJ2-7; TRBD1 agrees at 11 bases. This CDR3 is built from 15 residues. V was pared by 5 bases and J by 5 bases, with 8 bases of the junction left unmatched. The germline V gene encodes CDR1 SGHAT and CDR2 FQNNGV. CDR3 DNA sequence: TGTGCCAGCAGCCCATGGGACAGGGGGTCTCACGAGCAGTACTTC. Its translation is CASSPWDRGSHEQYF.

The genes are TRBV6-5 and TRBJ1-5, with D possibly being TRBD1 (5 bases). V was trimmed by 7 bases and J by 0 bases, leaving 10 bases between them. The length of the CDR3 is 14 residues. Germline loops: CDR1 MNHEY, CDR2 SVGAGI. CDR3 sequence (DNA): TGTGCCAGCACCAAGACAGATAGCAATCAGCCCCAGCATTTT. Translating it yields CASTKTDSNQPQHF.

The V gene is TRBV7-2, the J gene TRBJ1-4; 9 nucleotides line up with TRBD1. The germline gives CDR1 SGHTA, CDR2 FQGNSA. The CDR3 covers 14 residues. V lost 5 bases to trimming and J lost 8 bases; unmatched junction nucleotides: 6. Here the CDR3 reads CASSRTGVGEKLFF. CDR3 nucleotides: TGTGCCAGCAGCCGGACAGGGGTAGGGGAAAAACTGTTTTTT.

The chain employs TRBV11-3 and TRBJ2-5, with a tentative D call TRBD1 (6 bases). The germline V and J ends were trimmed by 5 bases and 5 bases, with 21 bases remaining between them. The CDR3 covers 16 residues. Germline V lookup: CDR1 SGHNT, CDR2 YENEEA. In nucleotides, the CDR3 is TGTGCCAGCAGCCTTTACCACGACCCGAGGGGGGAGACCCAGTACTTC. This translates into CASSLYHDPRGETQYF.

The sample holds a few counts of this clone. The CDR3 region has the DNA TGTGCCAGTAGTATTTCTGGAGGGAGGGGCGGGGAGCTGTTTTTT. It is translated as CASSISGGRGGELFF. The genes are TRBV19 and TRBJ2-2; 7 bases fit TRBD2. V was clipped by 3 bases and J by 7 bases; unmatched bases: 8. The CDR3 is 15 residues long. Germline V gene data show CDR1 as LNHDA and CDR2 as SQIVND (reference sequence).

The chain has TRBV7-9 and TRBJ1-1; possible D gene TRBD1, 5 bases. CDR3 length equals 18 residues. Germline V gene sequence: CDR1 SEHNR, CDR2 FQNEAQ (reference sequence). Deletions cut 1 base from V and 0 bases from J, with 18 bases between. The CDR3 bases are TGTGCCAGCAGCTTAGACGGGAGGGGTAGGAGTCTGAACACTGAAGCTTTCTTT. This gives the protein CASSLDGRGRSLNTEAFF.

The chain has TRBV6-5 and TRBJ1-1; 7 nucleotides align to TRBD1. Per germline, CDR1 MNHEY and CDR2 SVGAGI. The J segment lost 3 bases and the V segment lost 6 bases, leaving 7 bases of the junction unmatched. The CDR3 contains 14 residues. The CDR3 is CASSLTGKDTEAFF. CDR3 nucleotides: TGTGCCAGCAGCCTGACAGGGAAAGACACTGAAGCTTTCTTT.

The J gene is TRBJ2-2, the V gene TRBV5-1; D unclear. Germline CDR1 reads SGHRS; CDR2 reads YFSETQ. V lost 2 bases and J lost 0, with 11 bases in between. The CDR3 is made up of 16 amino acids. The CDR3 sequence is CASSFLIIANTGELFF. The CDR3 region has the DNA TGCGCCAGCAGCTTTTTAATAATCGCGAACACCGGGGAGCTGTTTTTT.

CDR3 sequence reads: CASSPPRTSGTRSEQYF. CDR3 DNA: TGTGCCAGCTCACCACCGAGAACTAGCGGGACTCGGTCCGAGCAGTACTTC. This chain joins TRBV18 and TRBJ2-7, with 10 positions matching TRBD2. Trimming removed 0 bases from V and 6 bases from J; junction bases left unmatched: 11. Per germline, CDR1 KGHSH and CDR2 LQKENI. CDR3 length: 17 amino acids.

The rearrangement links TRBV3-1 (or the pseudogene TRBV3-2) to TRBJ1-5; 7 bases line up with TRBD1. The V gene end was trimmed by 5 bases and the J gene end by 6 bases; junction bases not matched to a gene: 7. The germline CDR1 and CDR2 sequences are LGHDT and YNNKEL (reference sequence). The CDR3 covers 14 residues. In nucleotides, the CDR3 is TGTGCCAGCAGCGTTGGACAGGATCGTCAGCCCCAGCATTTT. It specifies CASSVGQDRQPQHF.

The chain has TRBV30 and TRBJ1-5; no reliable D call. The CDR3 has 13 residues. CDR1 and CDR2 from the germline V gene are GTSNPN and SVGIG (reference sequence). The V end was cut by 2 bases, the J end by 5 bases, with 10 bases between. CDR3 loop: CAWSRGRDQPQHF. CDR3 coding DNA: TGTGCCTGGAGTCGGGGAAGGGATCAGCCCCAGCATTTT.

Here the CDR3 DNA reads TGTGCCAGCATAAGGTCCGAGGGAGATACGCAGTATTTT. This sequence encodes CASIRSEGDTQYF. The V and J genes are TRBV2 and TRBJ2-3; D is perhaps TRBD2 (5 bases). The CDR3 has 13 amino acids. Trimming left V 7 bases short and J 5 bases short, with 13 bases between. Germline V gives CDR1 SNHLY, CDR2 FYNNEI.

This chain connects TRBV28 to TRBJ1-5; TRBD1 aligns across 8 bases. V shed 7 bases and J 4 bases; nucleotides not matched to a gene: 6. Germline V gene sequence: CDR1 MDHEN, CDR2 SYDVKM. CDR3 length: 14 residues. The CDR3 nucleotides are TGTGCCAGCATCTCGGGACAGGTGAATCAGCCCCAGCATTTT. Encoded protein: CASISGQVNQPQHF.